Each of the 12 T cell receptor beta chains below was sequenced from the same sample in a study of T cell responses to AZD1222 COVID-19 vaccine. Produced via immunoSEQ multiplex PCR; TCRdb's table is partial and in-frame only. The sample includes fewer than 120,000 clones, about 90% seen only once; the top ten take under 10%. This specimen was peripheral blood, taken on day 0 of AZD1222 vaccination. Receptors originate from an adult in good health.

The V and J genes are TRBV5-1 and TRBJ2-3; TRBD1 aligns across 7 bases. Germline CDR1 is SGHRS and CDR2 is YFSETQ. The CDR3 is 16 residues long. The J segment lost 1 base and the V segment lost 0 bases, leaving 5 bases of the junction unmatched. The CDR3 sequence: CASSLAEGARTDTQYF. The CDR3 nucleotides are TGCGCCAGCAGCTTGGCCGAGGGGGCCCGCACAGATACGCAGTATTTT.

The J gene is TRBJ2-3, the V gene TRBV5-1; no clear D gene. This CDR3 has 14 residues. V lost 4 bases to trimming and J lost 1 base, with 10 bases between them. The germline V gene has CDR1 SGHRS and CDR2 YFSETQ. In DNA form, the CDR3 reads TGCGCCAGCAGCCAGGATACGGGCACAGATACGCAGTATTTT. Translating it yields CASSQDTGTDTQYF. The full variable domain, its missing parts supplied by reference TRBV5-1 and TRBJ2-3, is KAGVTQTPRYLIKTRGQQVTLSCSPISGHRSVSWYQQTPGQGLQFLFEYFSETQRNKGNFPGRFSGRQFSNSRSEMNVSTLELGDSALYLCASSQDTGTDTQYFGPGTRLTVL.

The V call is TRBV24-1, the J call TRBJ1-2, with D unresolved. Germline V gives CDR1 KGHDR, CDR2 SFDVKD. The CDR3 is made up of 13 amino acids. V was shortened by 7 bases and J by 9 bases, with 17 bases between the two germline ends. The CDR3 bases are TGTGCCACCAGGTCCCCGGGGAACGTAAGCTACACCTTC. Translating gives CATRSPGNVSYTF.

J is TRBJ2-7 and V is TRBV14, with TRBD1 matching 7 bases. The CDR3 length is 14 residues. Trimming removed 4 bases from V and 0 bases from J; junction bases left unmatched: 3. Per the germline V gene, CDR1 is SGHDN and CDR2 is FVKESK. CDR3 protein: CASSRQGGSYEQYF. The DNA of the CDR3 is TGTGCCAGCAGCCGACAGGGTGGCTCCTACGAGCAGTACTTC.

The chain is built from TRBV7-8 and TRBJ1-4; possible D gene TRBD1, 5 bases. The CDR3 loop spans 14 amino acids. Germline V gene lookup returns CDR1 SGHVS and CDR2 FQNEAQ. V lost 5 bases and J lost 7, with 14 bases in between. This chain's CDR3 is CASSHGGPGEKLFF. In DNA, the CDR3 is TGTGCCAGCAGCCACGGGGGACCGGGTGAAAAACTGTTTTTT.

The chain combines TRBV6-5 with TRBJ1-5, with TRBD1 matching 10 bases. The V gene end was trimmed by 8 bases and the J gene end by 6 bases; junction bases not matched to a gene: 7. Looked up from germline, CDR1 is MNHEY and CDR2 is SVGAGI. This CDR3 has 14 amino acids. Written as DNA, the CDR3 is TGTGCCAGCTCTCCGGGACAGGGGTCTCAGCCCCAGCATTTT. This sequence encodes CASSPGQGSQPQHF.

This chain uses TRBV11-2 with TRBJ1-1; possible D gene TRBD1, 5 bases. This CDR3 is 16 amino acids long. Germline V gene sequence: CDR1 SGHAT, CDR2 FQNNGV. V was clipped by 1 base and J by 5 bases, with 17 bases between them. The DNA of the CDR3 is TGTGCCAGCAGCTTAGGCGTTAAGTGGGAGGGGACTGAAGCTTTCTTT. Residues: CASSLGVKWEGTEAFF. The full variable domain, its missing parts supplied by reference TRBV11-2 and TRBJ1-1, is EAGVAQSPRYKIIEKRQSVAFWCNPISGHATLYWYQQILGQGPKLLIQFQNNGVVDDSQLPKDRFSAERLKGVDSTLKIQPAKLEDSAVYLCASSLGVKWEGTEAFFGQGTRLTVV.

CDR3 DNA sequence: TGTGCCGGCCGGGACACCGGATATGAAAAACTGTTTTTT. Encoded protein: CAGRDTGYEKLFF. This chain uses TRBV7-9 with TRBJ1-4; D perhaps matches TRBD1 (6 bases). Germline V CDR1 and CDR2: SEHNR, FQNEAQ (reference sequence). The CDR3 is made up of 13 amino acids. V was clipped by 11 bases and J by 6 bases, with 16 bases between them.

This rearrangement joins TRBV10-1 to TRBJ2-3; D is uncertain. V lost 3 bases and J lost 2, with 9 bases in between. Germline V CDR1 and CDR2: WNHNN, SYGVQD (reference sequence). This CDR3 contains 14 residues. The CDR3 DNA reads as TGCGCCAGCAGTGACGGCGGTCTCACAGATACGCAGTATTTT. Protein: CASSDGGLTDTQYF.

The rearrangement joins TRBV12-3 or TRBV12-4 to TRBJ1-1; perhaps TRBD1 as D (5 bases). This CDR3 has 13 amino acids. Trimming shortened V by 5 bases and J by 1 base, and 8 bases separated the two germline ends. CDR3 residues: CASSPTENTEAFF. CDR3 DNA sequence: TGTGCCAGCAGTCCGACAGAGAACACTGAAGCTTTCTTT.

On this clone itself: Other DNA sequences within the sample encode an identical CDR3. The chain employs TRBV12-3 or TRBV12-4 and TRBJ1-2; the D is unclear. With 2 bases removed from V and 0 bases from J, the gap between germline ends came to 4 bases. This CDR3 is built from 13 residues. The CDR3 DNA sequence: TGTGCCAGCAGTTTAAGTTCTAACTATGGCTACACCTTC. It encodes CASSLSSNYGYTF.

The genes are TRBV3-1 (or the pseudogene TRBV3-2) and TRBJ1-3; TRBD1 aligns across 7 bases. V trimming: 5 bases; J trimming: 0 bases; junction bases outside the gene matches: 7. The CDR3 contains 16 residues. Germline CDR1 LGHDT, CDR2 YNNKEL (reference sequence). In DNA form, the CDR3 reads TGTGCCAGCAGCAGGACAGGCATAAGCTCTGGAAACACCATATATTTT. Its translation: CASSRTGISSGNTIYF.